Following are 23 T cell receptor beta chains from one sample sequenced in a study of control samples from healthy donors and cancer patients. Measured with immunoSEQ multiplex PCR; TCRdb has only the in-frame clones, and not every one. The sample contains about 54,000 clones, approximately 95% of which appear only once. The sample taken for sequencing was blood. The receptors derive from a young woman in good health.

The V and J genes are TRBV24-1 and TRBJ1-2; 8 nucleotides agree with TRBD1. The V gene end was trimmed by 7 bases and the J gene end by 3 bases; junction bases not matched to a gene: 9. Germline lookup yields CDR1 KGHDR and CDR2 SFDVKD. The CDR3 runs 15 residues. The CDR3 nucleotides read TGTGCCACCAGGGGCACCGGGACAGGCGACTATGGCTACACCTTC. It yields the protein CATRGTGTGDYGYTF.

The chain couples TRBV7-9 to TRBJ2-3, with D tentatively TRBD1 (6 bases). The CDR3 contains 13 residues. Germline V gene lookup returns CDR1 SEHNR and CDR2 FQNEAQ (reference sequence). V lost 4 bases and J 11 bases, leaving 16 bases between the germline ends. Written as DNA, the CDR3 is TGTGCCAGCAGCTACAGACAGGACCAGGGGCAGTATTTT. Translating it yields CASSYRQDQGQYF.

This rearrangement joins TRBV27 to TRBJ2-7; 7 nucleotides align to TRBD2. The CDR3 extends over 13 amino acids. The J segment lost 6 bases and the V segment lost 3 bases, leaving 5 bases of the junction unmatched. CDR1 MNHEY and CDR2 SMNVEV come from the germline V gene (reference sequence). CDR3 nucleotides: TGTGCCAGCAGTTTGTTGGGGGGGTCCGAGCAGTACTTC. It codes for CASSLLGGSEQYF.

This chain connects TRBV2 to TRBJ2-7; D not certain. The germline CDR1 and CDR2 sequences are SNHLY and FYNNEI. The V and J ends lost 6 bases and 2 bases respectively, with 11 bases between them. This CDR3 region has 13 residues. CDR3 protein: CASSRSRTYEQYF. DNA for the CDR3: TGTGCCAGCAGCCGTTCAAGAACCTACGAGCAGTACTTC. Full variable domain (missing parts from reference TRBV2 and TRBJ2-7): EPEVTQTPSHQVTQMGQEVILRCVPISNHLYFYWYRQILGQKVEFLVSFYNNEISEKSEIFDDQFSVERPDGSNFTLKIRSTKLEDSAMYFCASSRSRTYEQYFGPGTRLTVT.

The CDR3 here is CAWDDGQYDTQYF. The CDR3 DNA follows: TGTGCCTGGGACGACGGTCAATACGATACGCAGTATTTT. The rearrangement uses TRBV30 and TRBJ2-3; D unresolved. This CDR3 spans 13 amino acids. Germline V lookup: CDR1 GTSNPN, CDR2 SVGIG (reference sequence). V shed 5 bases and J shed 6 bases, with 15 bases lying between them.

The rearrangement joins TRBV11-2 to TRBJ1-2; a possible D gene is TRBD1 (5 bases). Trimming took off 1 base at V and 6 bases at J, with 15 bases between the two ends. Germline assignment: CDR1 SGHAT and CDR2 FQNNGV. This CDR3 spans 15 amino acids. The CDR3 here is CASSLVVGTLDGYTF. CDR3 DNA: TGTGCCAGCAGCTTAGTCGTTGGGACCCTGGATGGCTACACCTTC.

The chain recombines TRBV7-6 with TRBJ2-1; TRBD2 matches at 8 bases. CDR3 size: 16 residues. V trimming: 1 base; J trimming: 1 base; junction bases outside the gene matches: 3. The germline gives CDR1 SGHVS, CDR2 FNYEAQ. CDR3 region: CASSLVTSGSYNEQFF. The DNA of the CDR3 is TGTGCCAGCAGCTTAGTAACTAGCGGTTCCTACAATGAGCAGTTCTTC.

The chain joins TRBV15 to TRBJ2-5, with TRBD1 matching over 10 bases. Germline V gene sequence: CDR1 LNHNV, CDR2 YYDKDF (reference sequence). Trimming at V came to 5 bases and at J to 4 bases, leaving 19 bases not matched to a gene. This CDR3 has 19 residues. CDR3 region: CATSRLEGLPGQGSETQYF. CDR3 bases: TGTGCCACCAGCCGCCTTGAGGGCCTACCGGGACAGGGGTCAGAGACCCAGTACTTC.

The chain's CDR3 is CASSLSREAYEQYF. The CDR3 DNA reads TGTGCCAGCAGCTTAAGTAGGGAAGCCTACGAGCAGTACTTC. The genes are TRBV7-2 and TRBJ2-7; no reliable D call. The V end lost 2 bases, the J end lost 2 bases, and 10 bases lay between the germline ends. This CDR3 is built from 14 residues. Germline loops: CDR1 SGHTA, CDR2 FQGNSA.

The V call is TRBV10-1, the J call TRBJ2-2; D not resolved. The V end lost 3 bases, the J end lost 0 bases, and 2 bases lay between the germline ends. The CDR3 runs to 13 residues. CDR1 and CDR2 (germline): WNHNN, SYGVQD (reference sequence). CDR3 coding DNA: TGCGCCAGCAGTGACCCGAACACCGGGGAGCTGTTTTTT. It translates to CASSDPNTGELFF.

This chain links TRBV7-8 with TRBJ1-4; D gene unclear. The CDR3 contains 14 residues. Trimming removed 1 base from V and 1 base from J, with 4 bases in between. Germline-derived CDR1 and CDR2 are SGHVS and FQNEAQ. The CDR3 coding sequence is TGTGCCAGCAGCTTAGGGGTAACTAATGAAAAACTGTTTTTT. It is translated as CASSLGVTNEKLFF.

The chain uses TRBV6-5 and TRBJ1-2, with D possibly TRBD1 on 6 matching bases. CDR1 is MNHEY, CDR2 SVGAGI, per germline. The germline V and J ends were trimmed by 8 bases and 4 bases, with 11 bases remaining between them. This CDR3 comprises 12 residues. The CDR3 nucleotides are TGTGCCAGCCACCGACAGGTCTATGGCTACACCTTC. It is translated as CASHRQVYGYTF.

The V call is TRBV7-9, the J call TRBJ2-1; possibly TRBD2 for D (6 bases). Germline V gives CDR1 SEHNR, CDR2 FQNEAQ (reference sequence). Deletions cut 5 bases from V and 10 bases from J, with 15 bases between. This CDR3 comprises 13 residues. Written as DNA, the CDR3 is TGTGCCAGCAGCCCCCGACTAGTGACCGAGCAGTTCTTC. This encodes CASSPRLVTEQFF.

The V call is TRBV20-1, the J call TRBJ2-7, with D unresolved. V was shortened by 3 bases and J by 2 bases, with 17 bases between the two germline ends. The V gene's germline CDR1 is DFQATT and CDR2 SNEGSKA (reference sequence). The CDR3 is made up of 15 amino acids. In DNA form, the CDR3 reads TGCAGTGCTAGTGGAGACGTGGGCAGAGCCTACGAGCAGTACTTC. Translation gives CSASGDVGRAYEQYF.

The V gene is TRBV7-9, the J gene TRBJ2-1, with TRBD1 matching 7 bases. There are 15 residues in the CDR3. The germline gives CDR1 SEHNR, CDR2 FQNEAQ (reference sequence). After removal of 5 bases from V and 5 bases from J, the junction contained 9 bases not matched to a gene. The CDR3 DNA is TGTGCCAGCAGCCCCCGAGGGGGCGGAAACAATGAGCAGTTCTTC. Translated, it gives CASSPRGGGNNEQFF.

The chain employs TRBV28 and TRBJ1-6; TRBD1 might be the D (5 bases). V lost 6 bases and J lost 7, with 13 bases in between. CDR1 and CDR2 from the germline V gene are MDHEN and SYDVKM. The CDR3 consists of 14 residues. The CDR3 loop is CASREAGKNSPLHF. CDR3 nucleotide sequence: TGTGCCAGCAGGGAGGCAGGGAAAAATTCACCCCTCCACTTT.

The gene calls are TRBV6-5 and TRBJ1-1, with D unresolved. The CDR3 extends over 13 amino acids. CDR1 is MNHEY, CDR2 SVGAGI, per germline. V lost 6 bases to trimming and J lost 6 bases, with 14 bases between them. This CDR3 is CASSPTGLAEAFF. CDR3 nucleotide sequence: TGTGCCAGCAGCCCGACCGGCCTCGCTGAAGCTTTCTTT.

The V call is TRBV4-2, the J call TRBJ2-7; 14 nucleotides align to TRBD2. CDR1 is LGHNA and CDR2 is YNFKEQ in the germline V gene. J gave up 0 bases and V 0 bases, and 4 bases lay outside the gene matches. This CDR3 contains 18 residues. The CDR3 DNA follows: TGTGCCAGCAGCCAAGATTGGACTAGCGGGAGGCCCTCCTACGAGCAGTACTTC. Protein product: CASSQDWTSGRPSYEQYF.

The chain combines TRBV28 with TRBJ1-1, with 8 bases fitting TRBD1. V was clipped by 6 bases and J by 1 base; unmatched bases: 4. The CDR3 extends over 14 amino acids. Germline V gene lookup returns CDR1 MDHEN and CDR2 SYDVKM. The CDR3 nucleotides are TGTGCCAGCAGGCAGGGGGCAAAGAACACTGAAGCTTTCTTT. Translating it yields CASRQGAKNTEAFF.

This CDR3 reads CASTRGTEAFF. The CDR3 bases are TGTGCCAGCACCAGGGGCACTGAAGCTTTCTTT. V is TRBV6-5 and J is TRBJ1-1, with D maybe TRBD1 (6 bases). CDR1 MNHEY and CDR2 SVGAGI come from the germline V gene. The CDR3 consists of 11 residues. Trimming took off 7 bases at V and 4 bases at J, with 7 bases between the two ends.

The CDR3 here is CATRAADYEQYF. As DNA, the CDR3 is TGTGCCACCAGGGCAGCTGACTACGAGCAGTACTTC. The chain is built from TRBV19 and TRBJ2-7; maybe TRBD1 (5 bases). The CDR3 runs 12 residues. V was cut by 10 bases and J by 3 bases, with 13 bases left in between. Looked up from germline, CDR1 is LNHDA and CDR2 is SQIVND (reference sequence).

To note about this clone: The junction departs from germline at one end; a sequencing error may be responsible. The J gene is TRBJ2-2, the V gene TRBV7-7, with TRBD1 matching over 10 bases. Germline loops: CDR1 SSHAT, CDR2 FNYEAQ (reference sequence). There are 16 residues in the CDR3. The CDR3 bases are TGTGCTAGCAGCTCCCGGGACAGGGGCGGGACCGGGGAGCTGTTTTTT. It specifies CASSSRDRGGTGELFF.

The J gene is TRBJ1-4, the V gene TRBV6-6; no definite D call. CDR3 size: 14 residues. CDR1 is MNHNY and CDR2 is SVGAGI in the germline V gene (reference sequence). V was trimmed by 2 bases and J by 5 bases, leaving 9 bases between them. The chain's CDR3 is CASSYGSINEKLFF. The CDR3 coding sequence is TGTGCCAGCAGTTACGGGTCGATCAATGAAAAACTGTTTTTT.